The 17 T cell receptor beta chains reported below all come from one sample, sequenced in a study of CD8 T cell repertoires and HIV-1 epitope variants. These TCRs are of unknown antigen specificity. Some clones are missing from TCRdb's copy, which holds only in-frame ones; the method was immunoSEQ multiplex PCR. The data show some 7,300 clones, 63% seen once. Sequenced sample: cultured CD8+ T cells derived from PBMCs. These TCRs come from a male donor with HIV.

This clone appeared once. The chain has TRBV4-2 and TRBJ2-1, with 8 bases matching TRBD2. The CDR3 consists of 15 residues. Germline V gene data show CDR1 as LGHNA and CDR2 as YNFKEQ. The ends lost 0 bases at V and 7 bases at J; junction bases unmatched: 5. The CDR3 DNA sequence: TGTGCCAGCAGCCAAGAAGGCGGGGGGATAAATGAGCAGTTCTTC. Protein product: CASSQEGGGINEQFF.

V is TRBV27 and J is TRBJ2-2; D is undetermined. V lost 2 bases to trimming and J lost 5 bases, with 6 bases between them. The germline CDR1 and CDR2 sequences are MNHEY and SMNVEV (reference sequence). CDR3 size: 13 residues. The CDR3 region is CASSLQVTGELFF. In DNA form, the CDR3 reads TGTGCCAGCAGTTTACAGGTTACCGGGGAGCTGTTTTTT.

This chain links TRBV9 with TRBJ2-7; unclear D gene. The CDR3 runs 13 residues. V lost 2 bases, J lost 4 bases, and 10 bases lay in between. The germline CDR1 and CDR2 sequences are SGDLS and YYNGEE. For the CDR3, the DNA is TGTGCCAGCAGCGTTCAATCTGAGTACGAGCAGTACTTC. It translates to CASSVQSEYEQYF.

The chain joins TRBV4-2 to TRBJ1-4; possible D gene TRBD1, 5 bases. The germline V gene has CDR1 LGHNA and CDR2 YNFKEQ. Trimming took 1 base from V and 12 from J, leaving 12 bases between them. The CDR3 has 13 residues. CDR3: CASSQGSQEELFF. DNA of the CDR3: TGTGCCAGCAGCCAAGGATCACAGGAGGAACTGTTTTTT.

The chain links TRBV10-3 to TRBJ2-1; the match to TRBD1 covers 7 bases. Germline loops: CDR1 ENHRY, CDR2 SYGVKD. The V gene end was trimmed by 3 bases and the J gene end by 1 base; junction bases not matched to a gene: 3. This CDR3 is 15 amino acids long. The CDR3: CAISDEGASYNEQFF. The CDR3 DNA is TGTGCCATCAGTGATGAGGGGGCTTCCTACAATGAGCAGTTCTTC.

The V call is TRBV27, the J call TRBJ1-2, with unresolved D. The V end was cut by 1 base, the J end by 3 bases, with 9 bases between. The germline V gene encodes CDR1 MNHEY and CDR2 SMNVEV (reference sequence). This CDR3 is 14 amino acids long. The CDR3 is CASSLFGSDYGYTF. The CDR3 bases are TGTGCCAGCAGTTTATTCGGCAGTGACTATGGCTACACCTTC.

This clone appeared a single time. The CDR3: CASSLSVSPQETQYF. DNA of the CDR3: TGTGCCAGCAGCTTATCGGTCAGCCCACAAGAGACCCAGTACTTC. This rearrangement joins TRBV11-2 to TRBJ2-5; unclear D gene. Germline CDR1 reads SGHAT; CDR2 reads FQNNGV. Trimming removed 2 bases from V and 2 bases from J, with 12 bases in between. This CDR3 contains 15 residues.

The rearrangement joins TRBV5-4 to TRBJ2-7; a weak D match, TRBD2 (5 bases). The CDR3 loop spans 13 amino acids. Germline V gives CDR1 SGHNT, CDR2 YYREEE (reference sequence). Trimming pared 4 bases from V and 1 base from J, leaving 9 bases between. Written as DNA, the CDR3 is TGTGCCAGCAGCGCAAGCGGATCCTACGAGCAGTACTTC. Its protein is CASSASGSYEQYF.

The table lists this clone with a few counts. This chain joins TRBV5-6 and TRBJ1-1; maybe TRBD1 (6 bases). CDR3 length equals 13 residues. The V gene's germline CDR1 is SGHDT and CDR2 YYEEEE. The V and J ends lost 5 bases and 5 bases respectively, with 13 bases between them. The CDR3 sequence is CASREQGGTEAFF. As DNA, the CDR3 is TGTGCCAGCAGGGAGCAAGGGGGTACTGAAGCTTTCTTT.

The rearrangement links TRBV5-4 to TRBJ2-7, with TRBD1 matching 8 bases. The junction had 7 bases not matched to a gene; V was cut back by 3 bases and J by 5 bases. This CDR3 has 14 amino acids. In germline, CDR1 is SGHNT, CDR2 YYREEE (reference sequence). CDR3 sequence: CASSSGQELNEQYF. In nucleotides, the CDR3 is TGTGCCAGCAGCTCGGGACAGGAACTGAACGAGCAGTACTTC.

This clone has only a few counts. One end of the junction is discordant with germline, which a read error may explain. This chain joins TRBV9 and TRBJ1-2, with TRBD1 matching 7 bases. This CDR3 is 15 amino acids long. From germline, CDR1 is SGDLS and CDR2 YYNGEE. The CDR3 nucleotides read TGTGCCAGCAGCGGTGACAGGGAGCACATTTATGACTACACCTTC. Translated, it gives CASSGDREHIYDYTF.

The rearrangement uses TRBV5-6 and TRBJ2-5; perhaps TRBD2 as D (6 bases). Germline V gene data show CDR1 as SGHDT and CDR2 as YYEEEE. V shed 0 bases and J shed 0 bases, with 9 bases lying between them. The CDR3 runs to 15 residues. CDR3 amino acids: CASSLASGYQETQYF. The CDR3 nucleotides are TGTGCCAGCAGCTTGGCCAGCGGGTACCAAGAGACCCAGTACTTC.

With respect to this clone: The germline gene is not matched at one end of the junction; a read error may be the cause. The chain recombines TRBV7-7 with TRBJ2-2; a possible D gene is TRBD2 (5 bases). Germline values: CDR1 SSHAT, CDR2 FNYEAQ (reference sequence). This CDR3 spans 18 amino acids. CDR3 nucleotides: TGTGCTAGCAGCTTAGACCCGAGACCCAGCTCCGGGGCCGGGGAGCTGTTTTTT. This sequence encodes CASSLDPRPSSGAGELFF.

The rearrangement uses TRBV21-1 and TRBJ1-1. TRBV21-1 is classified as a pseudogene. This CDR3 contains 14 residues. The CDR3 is CASSKCHGTGEAFF. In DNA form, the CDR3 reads TGTGCCAGCAGCAAATGTCACGGGACGGGTGAAGCTTTCTTT.

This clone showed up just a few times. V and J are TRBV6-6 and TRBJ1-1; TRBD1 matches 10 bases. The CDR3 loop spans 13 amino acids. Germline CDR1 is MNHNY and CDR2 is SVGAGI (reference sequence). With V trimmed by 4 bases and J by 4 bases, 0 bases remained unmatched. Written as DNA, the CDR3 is TGTGCCAGCAGTTGGGACAGGGGCACTGAAGCTTTCTTT. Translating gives CASSWDRGTEAFF.

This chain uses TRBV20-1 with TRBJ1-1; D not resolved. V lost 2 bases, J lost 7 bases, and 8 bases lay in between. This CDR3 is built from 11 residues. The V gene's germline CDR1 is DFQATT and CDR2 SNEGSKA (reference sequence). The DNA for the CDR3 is TGCAGTGCTAGAACCGGGATTGAAGCTTTCTTT. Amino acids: CSARTGIEAFF.

CDR3 nucleotide sequence: TGTGCCAGCAGCTCCGGGGACAGGGGAGACTTTCGACTCTCCTACGAGCAGTACTTC. Its translation: CASSSGDRGDFRLSYEQYF. The chain joins TRBV14 to TRBJ2-7; 10 bases map to TRBD1. Germline values: CDR1 SGHDN, CDR2 FVKESK. The junction had 16 bases not matched to a gene; V was cut back by 5 bases and J by 0 bases. The length of the CDR3 is 19 residues.